A selection of T cell receptor beta chains follows, all from one sample in a study of blood T cell repertoires in COVID-19. TCRdb's table, derived via immunoSEQ multiplex PCR, lists solely in-frame clones and lacks some. The data show around 60,000 clones, with 75% to 95% seen just once and about 2.1% held by the top ten. Sequenced: peripheral blood. The receptors were gathered from a man in his 60s with acute or convalescent COVID-19. Both conserved end residues are part of each CDR3. The D gene is left open where the match is weak.

D gene	V gene	J gene	CDR3 DNA	CDR3 protein
TRBD2	TRBV9	TRBJ2-5	TGTGCCAGCAGCGTAGGTCTAGCGGGAGAGACCCAGTACTTC	CASSVGLAGETQYF
.	TRBV4-1	TRBJ2-1	TGCGCCAGCAGCCAGAGGATAGCCCTCCCCTCCTACAATGAGCAGTTCTTC	CASSQRIALPSYNEQFF
.	TRBV30	TRBJ2-2	TGTGCCTTCAGGGGTTACTTCACCGGGGAGCTGTTTTTT	CAFRGYFTGELFF
.	TRBV18	TRBJ1-6	TGTGCCAGCTCACCAAACAGGAGAGATTCACCCCTCCACTTT	CASSPNRRDSPLHF
.	TRBV19	TRBJ2-3	TGTGCCAGTAAGGGGGGGGGACGAAGCACAGATACGCAGTATTTT	CASKGGGRSTDTQYF
TRBD2	TRBV2	TRBJ2-1	TGTGCCAGCAGTTCACATTCACGGGGGGTACACAATGAGCAGTTCTTC	CASSSHSRGVHNEQFF
TRBD2	TRBV9	TRBJ2-1	TGTGCCAGCAGCGCCTTGAGCGGGAGATCAGGTGAGCAGTTCTTC	CASSALSGRSGEQFF
.	TRBV7-9	TRBJ1-1	TGTGCCAGCAGCTTAGGGGGGCGAAACACTGAAGCTTTCTTT	CASSLGGRNTEAFF
.	TRBV19	TRBJ2-7	TGTGCCAGTAGTGTGACAACAGGGTACGAGCAGTACTTC	CASSVTTGYEQYF
.	TRBV7-2	TRBJ1-2	TGTGCCAGCAGCACGGGGGGGCAGGCGAACTATGGCTACACCTTC	CASSTGGQANYGYTF
TRBD1	TRBV19	TRBJ1-2	TGTGCCAGTAGTATAATTACAGGGGGTGCGTATGGCTACACCTTC	CASSIITGGAYGYTF
.	TRBV9	TRBJ1-5	TGTGCCAGCAGCGTAAACGTCGGGGGAAATCAGCCCCAGCATTTT	CASSVNVGGNQPQHF
TRBD1	TRBV27	TRBJ1-5	TGTGCCAGCAGTTTGCAAGGACAGGGTTGGGGCAATCAGCCCCAGCATTTT	CASSLQGQGWGNQPQHF
.	TRBV5-4	TRBJ2-5	TGTGCCAGCAGCTTGACAGGGCTAGAGACCCAGTACTTC	CASSLTGLETQYF
.	TRBV2	TRBJ1-5	TGTGCCAGCAAGGGAGGACGGTATAGCAATCAGCCCCAGCATTTT	CASKGGRYSNQPQHF
TRBD2	TRBV6-2/TRBV6-3	TRBJ2-2	TGTGCCAGCAGTCGTAGCGGGAGGAACACCGGGGAGCTGTTTTTT	CASSRSGRNTGELFF